A selection of T cell receptor beta chains follows, all from one sample in a study of T cells expressing NK-cell markers. No DNA is given; TCRdb re-called the 5' RACE reads and lists each CDR3 protein once. The sample totals about 390,000 distinct CDR3 sequences. The sequenced sample was blood T cells: a sorted CD56 or NKG2C T cell subset, CD4+ or CD8+ T cells, or bulk PBMC T cells (not recorded which). The receptor source for this set is a woman aged 45 to 65 in good health. Both conserved end residues are part of each CDR3.

v_call	j_call	cdr3_length	cdr3_aa
TRBV4-1	TRBJ2-1	16	CASSQPTSGRGNEQFF
TRBV24-1	TRBJ2-3	15	CATSDKAGGADTQYF
TRBV7-9	TRBJ2-7	15	CASSPSRGRFYEQYF
TRBV12-3/TRBV12-4	TRBJ1-1	13	CASSPNRVTEAFF
TRBV7-8	TRBJ2-1	15	CASSSPARVYNEQFF
TRBV6-1	TRBJ2-5	15	CASSQMTGGSETQYF
TRBV29-1	TRBJ2-3	15	CSAGSGPRAGDTQYF
TRBV10-3	TRBJ2-1	13	CAISEARSNEQFF
TRBV12-3/TRBV12-4	TRBJ2-1	18	CASSLLAGVSYSYNEQFF
TRBV5-1	TRBJ1-4	20	CASSFFGRDRDTSANEKLFF
TRBV25-1	TRBJ2-2	13	CASSGTGAGELFF
TRBV5-1	TRBJ2-3	12	CASTTGTDTQYF
TRBV4-2	TRBJ2-1	15	CASRSPTSLGNEQFF
TRBV15	TRBJ2-2	14	CATSRAGGTAELFF
TRBV3-1	TRBJ1-2	13	CASSLPDSYGYTF
TRBV30	TRBJ2-5	13	CAWSVQWVETQYF
TRBV3-1	TRBJ2-3	13	CASSPTIGDTQYF
TRBV7-2	TRBJ2-1	18	CASSPVSSSLRSYNEQFF
TRBV6-6	TRBJ2-7	15	CASSSNRDYTYEQYF
TRBV7-3	TRBJ2-2	18	CASSNPRTSGSRAGELFF
TRBV30	TRBJ2-3	15	CAWSKSGASTDTQYF
TRBV11-2	TRBJ2-4	14	CASSSQGGGNIQYF
TRBV3-1	TRBJ2-7	14	CASSRADELYEQYF
TRBV24-1	TRBJ2-3	15	CATSDRLLATDTQYF
TRBV19	TRBJ2-2	14	CTSRTGWDTGELFF
TRBV7-9	TRBJ2-3	15	CASSLGTGKLDTQYF
TRBV7-6	TRBJ2-1	13	CASSSRMGGQEFF
TRBV6-6	TRBJ2-5	20	CASSYPLGTSGSAPQETQYF
TRBV7-6	TRBJ2-7	15	CASSRIARRTYEQYF
TRBV20-1	TRBJ1-4	13	CSAFVGGDEKLFF